The next 29 T cell receptor beta chains were all read from a single sample in a study of T cells in Graves' hyperthyroidism and ophthalmopathy. Amplified TCR beta CDR3 regions derived from RNA transcripts. HTBI primers were used for first-round RT-PCR of the TCR CDR3. TCRdb processed the multiplex PCR reads anew with MiXCR; each CDR3 protein has one entry. The profile shows about 700,000 distinct CDR3 sequences, about 45% of them singletons. Sequenced input: peripheral blood or thyroid tissue (not recorded which). Receptors originate from an adult man with Graves' disease, either hyperthyroidism or ophthalmopathy (not recorded which).

CDR3: CSARPTANTGELFF. The CDR3 DNA is TGCAGTGCTAGACCTACAGCGAACACCGGGGAGCTGTTTTTT. This rearrangement joins TRBV20-1 to TRBJ2-2; no clear D. CDR3 length: 14 amino acids. Germline assignment: CDR1 DFQATT and CDR2 SNEGSKA (reference sequence). The V gene lost 2 bases and the J gene lost 0 bases, with 7 bases spanning the gap.

A few counts support this clonotype. The chain links TRBV12-5 to TRBJ1-6, with D hard to call. Between the trimmed V and J ends, which lost 0 bases and 3 bases, there was a span of 6 bases. This CDR3 comprises 15 residues. Germline values: CDR1 LGHNT, CDR2 FRNRAP. CDR3 residues: CASGLVLNYNSPLHF. DNA for the CDR3: TGTGCTAGTGGTTTGGTACTGAACTATAATTCACCCCTCCACTTT. The entire variable domain, with the rest obtained from reference TRBV12-5 and TRBJ1-6, is as follows: DARVTQTPRHKVTEMGQEVTMRCQPILGHNTVFWYRQTMMQGLELLAYFRNRAPLDDSGMPKDRFSAEMPDATLATLKIQPSEPRDSAVYFCASGLVLNYNSPLHFGNGTRLTVT.

This clonotype was counted at least ten times. A junction end diverges from the germline sequence, so it may reflect a read error. The rearrangement uses TRBV10-3 and TRBJ2-7; TRBD2 matches at 12 bases. CDR1 and CDR2 from the germline V gene are ENHRY and SYGVKD. The length of the CDR3 is 12 residues. As DNA, the CDR3 is TGTGCCATCAGTCACCCGGGACTAGCGGGCTCCTTC. It encodes CAISHPGLAGSF.

This clonotype was seen a handful of times. This chain links TRBV25-1 with TRBJ1-2; tentative D call: TRBD1 (6 bases). The CDR3 extends over 15 amino acids. Trimming left V 5 bases short and J 2 bases short, with 15 bases between. The V gene's germline CDR1 is MGHDK and CDR2 SYGVNS. CDR3 in amino acids: CASSLTGDANYGYTF. CDR3 in DNA: TGTGCCAGCAGTTTGACAGGAGACGCAAACTATGGCTACACCTTC.

This clonotype was observed many times. The V call is TRBV2, the J call TRBJ1-1; 9 bases map to TRBD1. This CDR3 has 14 residues. The junction had 8 bases not matched to a gene; V was cut back by 4 bases and J by 8 bases. In germline, CDR1 is SNHLY, CDR2 FYNNEI. As DNA, the CDR3 is TGTGCCAGCAGTGGGTGGGACAGGGCAACGGAAGCTTTCTTT. Translating gives CASSGWDRATEAFF.

About this clonotype itself: At one boundary the junction diverges from the germline segment, which might be a read error. V gene TRBV29-1 combines with J gene TRBJ1-1; the match to TRBD1 covers 9 bases. CDR1 and CDR2 from the germline V gene are SQVTM and ANQGSEA. The length of the CDR3 is 15 residues. This CDR3 is CAWSRVTGGWTEAFF. As DNA, the CDR3 is TGTGCCTGGAGCCGGGTGACAGGGGGATGGACTGAAGCTTTCTTT.

This clonotype showed up just a few times. The chain is built from TRBV12-3 or TRBV12-4 and TRBJ1-1; no clear D gene. Between the trimmed V and J ends, which lost 4 bases and 5 bases, there was a span of 14 bases. CDR3 length: 14 amino acids. In DNA form, the CDR3 reads TGTGCCAGCAGTTACCCGGACGGCAGAACTGAAGCTTTCTTT. The encoded protein is CASSYPDGRTEAFF.

This clonotype has only a few counts. This chain links TRBV7-9 with TRBJ1-1; TRBD1 might be the D (5 bases). The germline gives CDR1 SEHNR, CDR2 FQNEAQ (reference sequence). The CDR3 sequence is 12 residues long. The V gene lost 1 base and the J gene lost 9 bases, with 9 bases spanning the gap. CDR3 sequence (DNA): TGTGCCAGCAGCTTAGTGCAGGGCCAAGCTTTCTTT. Translating gives CASSLVQGQAFF.

This clonotype was picked up many times. This rearrangement joins TRBV24-1 to TRBJ1-2, with TRBD1 identical over 8 bases. The CDR3 totals 15 residues. J was trimmed by 4 bases and V by 3 bases; bases with no gene match: 6. The germline gives CDR1 KGHDR, CDR2 SFDVKD. In DNA, the CDR3 is TGTGCCACCAGTGATGCCCTCGACAGGGGCTATGGCTACACCTTC. Amino acid sequence: CATSDALDRGYGYTF.

As concerns this clonotype: This may be a read error: a much more frequent sequence differs by one nucleotide. The chain uses TRBV15 and TRBJ1-2; 7 bases line up with TRBD1. V shed 0 bases and J 9 bases; nucleotides not matched to a gene: 7. The CDR3 loop spans 14 amino acids. CDR1 LNHNV and CDR2 YYDKDF come from the germline V gene (reference sequence). CDR3 sequence (DNA): TGTGCCACCAGCAGAGATTTAGGGGGCGGACGCTACACCTTC. Translation: CATSRDLGGGRYTF.

V is TRBV19 and J is TRBJ2-3; D remains ambiguous. The CDR3 consists of 15 residues. The V gene lost 3 bases and the J gene lost 0 bases, with 10 bases spanning the gap. Germline V gene data show CDR1 as LNHDA and CDR2 as SQIVND (reference sequence). The CDR3 loop is CASSMSSASTDTQYF. The CDR3 bases are TGTGCCAGTAGTATGAGCAGCGCCAGCACAGATACGCAGTATTTT.

This clonotype was picked up many times. This chain connects TRBV7-2 to TRBJ1-2; TRBD1 aligns across 7 bases. The CDR3 has 15 amino acids. Germline-derived CDR1 and CDR2 are SGHTA and FQGNSA. Trimming took 5 bases from V and 5 from J; bases not matched to a gene: 11. CDR3 bases: TGTGCCAGCAGCAAACCCAGGGGGATGGGATATGGCTACACCTTC. Its translation: CASSKPRGMGYGYTF.

This clonotype turned up a few times. The chain carries TRBV19 and TRBJ1-1; no definite D call. V gave up 3 bases and J gave up 1 base, with 6 bases separating them. Germline values: CDR1 LNHDA, CDR2 SQIVND (reference sequence). The CDR3 length is 13 residues. The CDR3 region is CASSMSPNTEAFF. In DNA, the CDR3 is TGTGCCAGTAGTATGTCCCCGAACACTGAAGCTTTCTTT.

This clonotype was observed a single time. The CDR3: CSTLPGQGGNEKLFF. The CDR3 DNA reads TGCAGCACCCTACCCGGACAGGGTGGAAATGAAAAACTGTTTTTT. J is TRBJ1-4 and V is TRBV29-1, with TRBD1 identical over 8 bases. V lost 8 bases and J lost 5; bases outside the gene matches: 13. CDR3 length equals 15 residues. Germline CDR1 SQVTM, CDR2 ANQGSEA. Supplemented by reference TRBV29-1 and TRBJ1-4, the full variable domain reads SAVISQKPSRDICQRGTSLTIQCQVDSQVTMMFWYRQQPGQSLTLIATANQGSEATYESGFVIDKFPISRPNLTFSTLTVSNMSPEDSSIYLCSTLPGQGGNEKLFFGSGTQLSVL.

The J gene is TRBJ1-4, the V gene TRBV11-2; 8 nucleotides match TRBD1. The junction had 5 bases not matched to a gene; V was cut back by 5 bases and J by 3 bases. The CDR3 contains 15 residues. Looked up from germline, CDR1 is SGHAT and CDR2 is FQNNGV. The CDR3 protein is CASSKTGAANEKLFF. DNA of the CDR3: TGTGCCAGCAGCAAGACAGGGGCGGCTAATGAAAAACTGTTTTTT.

CDR3 loop: CASSLDGTRNGYTF. The CDR3 nucleotides read TGCGCCAGCAGCTTGGACGGGACGAGGAATGGCTACACCTTC. The chain combines TRBV5-1 with TRBJ1-2, with D possibly matching TRBD1 (5 bases). V gave up 0 bases and J gave up 6 bases, with 12 bases separating them. Germline V gene sequence: CDR1 SGHRS, CDR2 YFSETQ. The CDR3 sequence is 14 residues long.

The chain has TRBV25-1 and TRBJ2-2; no clear D. The CDR3 is 13 amino acids. Trimming left V 10 bases short and J 4 bases short, with 13 bases between. Germline CDR1 is MGHDK and CDR2 is SYGVNS. This CDR3 is CANTSGGTGELFF. CDR3 nucleotide sequence: TGTGCCAACACTTCCGGCGGCACCGGGGAGCTGTTTTTT.

This clonotype was seen a handful of times. The chain is built from TRBV28 and TRBJ2-5; D possibly corresponds to TRBD2 (7 bases). Trimming cost V 6 bases and J 1 base, with 12 bases left between them. Germline assignment: CDR1 MDHEN and CDR2 SYDVKM. The CDR3 covers 14 residues. CDR3 bases: TGTGCCAGCAGCAGAGGGGGGGGCCAAGAGACCCAGTACTTC. It translates to CASSRGGGQETQYF.

In regard to this clonotype: Germline and junction disagree at one end, which may indicate a read error. The chain carries TRBV6-1 and TRBJ2-7; D is undetermined. The CDR3 is 12 amino acids. CDR1 and CDR2 from the germline V gene are MNHNS and SASEGT. DNA for the CDR3: TGTGCCAGCAGTGAAGTGGGCTACGGGCAGTACTTC. Translating gives CASSEVGYGQYF.

J is TRBJ1-4 and V is TRBV2, with 8 bases fitting TRBD1. Germline CDR1 SNHLY, CDR2 FYNNEI. This CDR3 spans 13 amino acids. V was clipped by 3 bases and J by 8 bases; unmatched bases: 2. CDR3 region: CASSEGQDEKLFF. CDR3 DNA sequence: TGTGCCAGCAGTGAGGGACAGGACGAAAAACTGTTTTTT.

J is TRBJ1-1 and V is TRBV20-1; D unresolved. Trimming stripped 2 bases from V and 0 bases from J, with 7 bases between. Germline assignment: CDR1 DFQATT and CDR2 SNEGSKA (reference sequence). CDR3 size: 13 residues. CDR3 bases: TGCAGTGCTAGATTCGCGGTGAACACTGAAGCTTTCTTT. Amino acid sequence: CSARFAVNTEAFF.

The chain employs TRBV19 and TRBJ1-5; 8 positions agree with TRBD1. Losses at the gene ends were 5 bases for V and 6 bases for J; bases not matched to a gene: 9. The CDR3 consists of 15 residues. Germline V gene lookup returns CDR1 LNHDA and CDR2 SQIVND (reference sequence). The CDR3 DNA reads TGTGCCAGTAGTGACAGGGGTAGAGGGAGTCAGCCCCAGCATTTT. As protein: CASSDRGRGSQPQHF.

In this sample, this clonotype turned up a few times. The chain employs TRBV5-1 and TRBJ1-1; D ambiguous. The CDR3 spans 11 residues. The V and J ends lost 7 bases and 1 base respectively, with 5 bases between them. Germline CDR1 is SGHRS and CDR2 is YFSETQ. The CDR3 spells CASFGNTEAFF. The CDR3 DNA follows: TGCGCCAGCTTCGGGAACACTGAAGCTTTCTTT.

Remarks on this clonotype: This clone may be a read error of a much larger clone one base away. The rearrangement uses TRBV11-1 and TRBJ1-6, with 9 bases matching TRBD1. The J segment lost 7 bases and the V segment lost 4 bases, leaving 14 bases of the junction unmatched. CDR1 SGHAT and CDR2 FQDESV come from the germline V gene (reference sequence). The CDR3 sequence is 18 residues long. CDR3 sequence reads: CASSSPARDREGNSPLHF. The CDR3 DNA is TGTGCCAGCAGCTCGCCGGCGCGGGACAGGGAGGGGAATTCACCCCTCCACTTT.

Note on this clonotype: At one end the junction does not follow the germline gene, possibly because of a read error. CDR3 nucleotide sequence: TGCAGTGCTAAGGGACTAGCGGGGACCTTC. Translation: CSAKGLAGTF. The chain carries TRBV20-1 and TRBJ2-7; 13 nucleotides match TRBD2. There are 10 residues in the CDR3. Germline assignment: CDR1 DFQATT and CDR2 SNEGSKA (reference sequence).

A note on this clonotype: A much larger clonotype is one base distant, so this may be a read error. This likely comes from a read error, as the CDR3 has no conserved phenylalanine or tryptophan at its end. This sequence joins TRBV15 and TRBJ2-2; TRBD2 matches at 9 bases. With V trimmed by 4 bases and J by 8 bases, 14 bases remained unmatched. The CDR3 is 17 residues long. In germline, CDR1 is LNHNV, CDR2 YYDKDF (reference sequence). The CDR3 is CATSINRLAAKSGELFS. The CDR3 DNA is TGTGCCACCAGCATCAACAGACTAGCGGCGAAATCAGGGGAGCTGTTTTCT.

The chain is built from TRBV13 and TRBJ1-6; tentative D call: TRBD1 (6 bases). The V gene's germline CDR1 is PRHDT and CDR2 FYEKMQ (reference sequence). The CDR3 runs to 16 residues. V was pared by 7 bases and J by 4 bases, with 17 bases between. The CDR3 loop reads CASTRLTRGYNSPLHF. The CDR3 bases are TGTGCCAGCACCCGATTAACCAGGGGTTATAATTCACCCCTCCACTTT.

A remark on this clonotype: The missing conserved phenylalanine or tryptophan at the end of this CDR3 makes a read error likely. The V call is TRBV6-5, the J call TRBJ1-1; D is ambiguous. This CDR3 has 13 amino acids. CDR1 and CDR2 from the germline V gene are MNHEY and SVGAGI. The CDR3 region is CATSDWTNTEAFL. The CDR3 nucleotides read TGTGCCACCAGTGATTGGACTAACACTGAAGCTTTCCTT.

This clonotype was seen repeatedly, ten times or more. The chain links TRBV12-3 or TRBV12-4 to TRBJ1-6; D gene uncertain. The length of the CDR3 is 13 residues. The V end lost 5 bases, the J end lost 5 bases, and 7 bases lay between the germline ends. The CDR3 DNA is TGTGCCAGCAGTCTCAGCGATAATTCACCCCTCCACTTT. Its protein is CASSLSDNSPLHF.